The clone carrying this T cell receptor (beta chain) came up a few times. What it recognizes is unknown. The entry originates in a study of cytomegalovirus exposure and HLA in healthy donors. General observations from the study: Subsequent analysis of the approximately 120 validation repertoires found a tendency for first-cohort TCR clusters to co-occur. It was confirmed in vitro that a few of the CMV-associated chains were specific for CMV antigens.

CDR3 size: 13 residues. CDR1 is MNHNY, CDR2 SVGAGI, per germline (reference sequence). Trimming took 8 bases from V and 7 from J, leaving 18 bases between them. Using immunoSEQ multiplex PCR, the repertoire was profiled, and TCRdb retains in-frame clones only, with some absent. The sample carries 90,000 to 150,000 clones, 86% recorded once. The donors belonged to the approximately 120-subject validation cohort, separate from the roughly 650-subject first cohort. The rearrangement links TRBV6-6 to TRBJ2-7; D possibly corresponds to TRBD2 (6 bases). The sequence was collected from a man aged 18 to 29 in good health and CMV-seronegative. The sample consisted of PBMCs. This CDR3 is CASFLGTAGEQYF. As DNA, the CDR3 is TGTGCCAGCTTTCTCGGGACCGCGGGGGAGCAGTACTTC.